This TCR beta chain stems from a study of control samples from healthy donors and cancer patients. Libraries were prepared by immunoSEQ multiplex PCR; TCRdb keeps only in-frame clonotypes and omits some of them. The table records roughly 130,000 clones, about 94% of them present only once. The material sequenced was blood. This TCR came from a man aged 25-45 years in good health.

The CDR3 here is CASSYYGGNYEQYF. In DNA, the CDR3 is TGTGCCAGCAGTTACTACGGGGGGAACTACGAGCAGTACTTC. The rearrangement joins TRBV6-5 to TRBJ2-7; TRBD2 aligns across 7 bases. There are 14 residues in the CDR3. V trimming: 1 base; J trimming: 3 bases; junction bases outside the gene matches: 3. Germline V gene data show CDR1 as MNHEY and CDR2 as SVGAGI.